Below, 8 T cell receptor beta chains from the same sample are listed, as sequenced in a study of shared clonotypes between healthy human individuals (dated by TCRdb to 2020 to 2021). The library relied on the immunoSEQ multiplex PCR assay. TCRdb took this table from immuneACCESS and kept in-frame rearrangements with V and J called. Such tables lack part of the clones; where checked against another copy, unresolved V genes explain under half of the gap, and the rest is unexplained. Counted in this sample were some 2 million clones; roughly 94% of them appeared once. The top ten clonotypes cover roughly 0.13% of the sample. Sequencing used naive CD4+ T cells sorted from blood. The cell subset or site label, as the study defines it: CD45RA+ positively selected. The receptors were sampled from a man aged 18 to 30 in good health.

The rearrangement links TRBV28 to TRBJ1-4; 7 bases line up with TRBD1. CDR3 length equals 15 residues. J gave up 4 bases and V 5 bases, and 7 bases lay outside the gene matches. The germline CDR1 and CDR2 sequences are MDHEN and SYDVKM. The CDR3 loop reads CASSVTGARNEKLFF. DNA of the CDR3: TGTGCCAGCAGTGTTACAGGGGCGCGTAATGAAAAACTGTTTTTT.

In DNA, the CDR3 is TGTGCCAGCTCAATACAGGCGGACGCCTCTAACTATGGCTACACCTTC. Amino acids: CASSIQADASNYGYTF. The rearrangement links TRBV18 to TRBJ1-2; tentatively, D is TRBD1 (5 bases). The CDR3 is 16 amino acids. Germline loops: CDR1 KGHSH, CDR2 LQKENI. V gave up 5 bases and J gave up 0 bases, with 16 bases separating them. Variable domain in full (rest from reference TRBV18 and TRBJ1-2): NAGVMQNPRHLVRRRGQEARLRCSPMKGHSHVYWYRQLPEEGLKFMVYLQKENIIDESGMPKERFSAEFPKEGPSILRIQQVVRGDSAAYFCASSIQADASNYGYTFGSGTRLTVV.

The chain combines TRBV6-5 with TRBJ2-2; no firm D call. CDR3 length: 13 residues. Trimming cost V 6 bases and J 3 bases, with 8 bases left between them. The germline V gene has CDR1 MNHEY and CDR2 SVGAGI. The CDR3 nucleotides are TGTGCCAGCAGCCGGGCGTACACCGGGGAGCTGTTTTTT. Encoded protein: CASSRAYTGELFF.

This clone was picked up one time. CDR3 DNA sequence: TGTGCCAGCAGTCGCGGACAGGGTCCATCCCCCCTCCACTTT. This gives the protein CASSRGQGPSPLHF. This rearrangement joins TRBV6-5 to TRBJ1-6; 8 positions agree with TRBD1. V was clipped by 5 bases and J by 13 bases; unmatched bases: 10. The CDR3 sequence is 14 residues long. Germline V gives CDR1 MNHEY, CDR2 SVGAGI.

This chain links TRBV18 with TRBJ2-3, with D tentatively TRBD2 (6 bases). Per germline, CDR1 KGHSH and CDR2 LQKENI. This CDR3 contains 16 residues. Trimming removed 3 bases from V and 1 base from J, with 14 bases in between. The DNA of the CDR3 is TGTGCCAGCTCACCCGGGAAGCCTAGCGGCACAGATACGCAGTATTTT. It codes for CASSPGKPSGTDTQYF.

The chain's CDR3 is CASSGEEGTEAFF. The CDR3 DNA reads TGTGCCAGCAGTGGGGAGGAAGGGACTGAAGCTTTCTTT. The chain carries TRBV6-4 and TRBJ1-1, with D unresolved. The germline gives CDR1 MRHNA, CDR2 SNTAGT. Trimming left V 4 bases short and J 5 bases short, with 11 bases between. CDR3 length: 13 residues.

This rearrangement joins TRBV10-1 to TRBJ2-5; D may be TRBD2 (6 bases). The CDR3 spans 15 residues. Germline assignment: CDR1 WNHNN and CDR2 SYGVQD (reference sequence). V was cut by 0 bases and J by 2 bases, with 10 bases left in between. This CDR3 reads CASSESGTGQETQYF. The CDR3 DNA follows: TGCGCCAGCAGTGAGTCGGGGACTGGTCAAGAGACCCAGTACTTC.

J is TRBJ2-3 and V is TRBV5-1; possibly TRBD1 for D (6 bases). The germline V gene has CDR1 SGHRS and CDR2 YFSETQ. V was cut by 4 bases and J by 3 bases, with 12 bases left in between. The CDR3 consists of 14 residues. CDR3 coding DNA: TGCGCCAGCAGCCCTCACAGGGAAACAGATACGCAGTATTTT. Translating gives CASSPHRETDTQYF. Full variable domain (missing parts from reference TRBV5-1 and TRBJ2-3): KAGVTQTPRYLIKTRGQQVTLSCSPISGHRSVSWYQQTPGQGLQFLFEYFSETQRNKGNFPGRFSGRQFSNSRSEMNVSTLELGDSALYLCASSPHRETDTQYFGPGTRLTVL.